This T cell receptor beta chain was recorded in a study of breast tumors, draining lymph nodes, adjacent tissues (dated by TCRdb to the mid-2010s). Background for the entire study: The study compared TCR beta repertoires across tumor, adjacent nontumor tissue and axillary lymph nodes from breast cancer patients. The study aimed to assess the relationships and possible T-cell exchange between tumor, surrounding tissue and draining lymph node repertoires in human breast cancer.

TCRdb shows the sequencer as Illumina HiSeq 2000. TCR beta chain libraries were generated through multiplex PCR amplification. The amplified TCR beta chain products were analyzed by high-throughput sequencing. The raw public reads went through TCRdb reprocessing: fastp at Q25, MiXCR clone calling, in-frame beta chains kept. Each record represents a unique CDR3 protein, reported with the most common genes and DNA among its rows. The table for this sample lists some 130,000 distinct CDR3 sequences; about 20% of them were counted only once. Together, the top ten hold more than 3% of the sample. This clonotype was seen ten or more times. No cognate antigen has been identified for it. Qualities for individual bases were not recorded, and no much larger clone is one base off. Trimming accounts for 4 bases at V and 5 bases at J, while the number of junction bases matched to no gene is 5. The germline V gene gives CDR1 as SGHTA and CDR2 as FQGNSA. The CDR3 contains 16 residues, cysteine and phenylalanine counted. This entry keeps only the CDR3 DNA: 48 bases, framed from base 1.

The lymph node samples were taken from the axillary draining lymph nodes of breast cancer patients. On the study overall, not on this receptor specifically: The data were considered consistent with the idea that most tumor T cells come from the lymph node and then expand in tumor tissue. The conclusion that tumor T cells originate in lymph nodes was presented as consistent with a hypothesis rather than as directly demonstrated. Tumor and nontumor tissue repertoires were found to be significantly more similar in luminal-like than in basal-like breast cancer. Tumor T-cell repertoires showed less diversity than lymph node repertoires and more diversity than nontumor tissue repertoires, and tumor T-cell repertoires showed preferential V and J gene usage.

This TCR came from a female donor with breast cancer. Some clones in this sample may be carry-over from other donors' samples. The rearranged chain carries TRBV7-2 and TRBJ2-3; TRBD2 matches 14 bases in the middle. Material for sequencing was axillary lymph node tissue. The CDR3 is CASSSRTSGRIDTQYF. The DNA is as follows: TGTGCCAGCAGCTCCAGGACTAGCGGGAGGATAGATACGCAGTATTTT.